Listed below are T cell receptor beta chains from one sample, sequenced in a study of neurological immune-mediated disorders. TCRdb re-called the 5' RACE reads with MiXCR, one entry per CDR3 protein. This table holds about 23,000 distinct CDR3 sequences, around an eighth found once. The sequenced sample was PBMCs. These receptors originate from a woman aged 55-69 years with HTLV-1-associated myelopathy (HAM/TSP). Both conserved end residues are part of each CDR3. The order of the fields is D gene, V gene, clone size, J gene, CDR3 protein, CDR3 DNA. The D gene is left open where the match is weak. Size is omitted from some rows. Given values are once, few, many or a class for expanded clones.

d_call: NA; v_call: TRBV10-3; clone_size: many; j_call: TRBJ2-7; cdr3_aa: CAIRDASEQYF; cdr3_nt: TGTGCCATCAGAGACGCGTCCGAGCAGTACTTC
d_call: TRBD1; v_call: TRBV20-1; clone_size: many; j_call: TRBJ1-3; cdr3_aa: CSARGPRDSSGNTIYF; cdr3_nt: TGCAGTGCTAGAGGTCCCCGGGACAGCTCTGGAAACACCATATATTTT
d_call: NA; v_call: TRBV6-6; clone_size: many; j_call: TRBJ2-7; cdr3_aa: CASSSPDNSYEQYF; cdr3_nt: TGTGCCAGCAGTTCCCCGGACAACTCCTACGAGCAGTACTTC
d_call: NA; v_call: TRBV3-1; clone_size: many; j_call: TRBJ2-7; cdr3_aa: CASSRAPGYEQYF; cdr3_nt: TGTGCCAGCAGTCGGGCCCCGGGCTACGAGCAGTACTTC
d_call: TRBD2; v_call: TRBV3-1; clone_size: many; j_call: TRBJ2-7; cdr3_aa: CASSHRGTSGSHSYEQYF; cdr3_nt: TGTGCCAGCAGCCATAGAGGGACTAGCGGGAGCCATTCCTACGAGCAGTACTTC
d_call: NA; v_call: TRBV4-3; clone_size: many; j_call: TRBJ2-3; cdr3_aa: CASSQDGRFSYTDTQYF; cdr3_nt: TGCGCCAGCAGCCAAGATGGCCGGTTTTCTTACACAGATACGCAGTATTTT
d_call: TRBD1; v_call: TRBV6-5; clone_size: many; j_call: TRBJ1-5; cdr3_aa: CASREQGEDQPQHF; cdr3_nt: TGTGCCAGCAGAGAACAGGGGGAGGATCAGCCCCAGCATTTT
d_call: NA; v_call: TRBV12-5; clone_size: NA; j_call: TRBJ2-7; cdr3_aa: CASGSSRGPQYEQYF; cdr3_nt: TGTGCTAGTGGTTCAAGTAGGGGACCTCAGTACGAGCAGTACTTC
d_call: TRBD1; v_call: TRBV24-1; clone_size: NA; j_call: TRBJ1-5; cdr3_aa: CATGGAASSPWDRGMQPQHF; cdr3_nt: TGTGCCACCGGGGGGGCTGCCAGCAGCCCCTGGGACAGGGGAATGCAGCCCCAGCATTTT
d_call: NA; v_call: TRBV20-1; clone_size: many; j_call: TRBJ2-7; cdr3_aa: CSARPGQGEEQYF; cdr3_nt: TGCAGTGCTAGGCCTGGACAAGGAGAAGAGCAGTACTTC
d_call: TRBD1; v_call: TRBV7-7; clone_size: many; j_call: TRBJ2-3; cdr3_aa: CASSPDRAADTQYF; cdr3_nt: TGTGCCAGCAGCCCGGACAGGGCGGCAGATACGCAGTATTTT
d_call: NA; v_call: TRBV7-2; clone_size: many; j_call: TRBJ1-1; cdr3_aa: CASSSLGGLNTEAFF; cdr3_nt: TGTGCCAGCAGCTCCCTGGGGGGCTTGAACACTGAAGCTTTCTTT
d_call: NA; v_call: TRBV29-1; clone_size: many; j_call: TRBJ1-1; cdr3_aa: CSVEDLLGSREAFF; cdr3_nt: TGCAGCGTTGAAGATCTTCTGGGTTCGAGGGAAGCTTTCTTT
d_call: TRBD1; v_call: TRBV25-1; clone_size: once; j_call: TRBJ2-6; cdr3_aa: CASSLQGVGSGANVLTF; cdr3_nt: TGTGCCAGCAGTCTACAGGGGGTGGGCTCTGGGGCCAACGTCCTGACTTTC
d_call: NA; v_call: TRBV7-8; clone_size: many; j_call: TRBJ1-1; cdr3_aa: CASSLAGQATSGAFF; cdr3_nt: TGTGCCAGCAGCTTAGCAGGACAAGCCACCAGCGGAGCTTTCTTT
d_call: NA; v_call: TRBV7-2; clone_size: many; j_call: TRBJ2-7; cdr3_aa: CASSTDGVGREQYF; cdr3_nt: TGTGCCAGCAGCACCGACGGGGTGGGTCGCGAGCAGTACTTC
d_call: NA; v_call: TRBV5-1; clone_size: many; j_call: TRBJ1-5; cdr3_aa: CASSPVGGAGNQPQHF; cdr3_nt: TGCGCCAGCAGCCCGGTGGGGGGGGCAGGCAATCAGCCCCAGCATTTT
d_call: NA; v_call: TRBV10-2; clone_size: NA; j_call: TRBJ2-7; cdr3_aa: CASGEEGYLPYEQYF; cdr3_nt: TGCGCCAGCGGGGAGGAGGGCTATCTCCCCTACGAGCAGTACTTC
d_call: NA; v_call: TRBV12-3/TRBV12-4; clone_size: many; j_call: TRBJ1-2; cdr3_aa: CASSQEGTFNYGYTF; cdr3_nt: TGTGCCAGCAGCCAAGAGGGGACATTTAACTATGGCTACACCTTC
d_call: NA; v_call: TRBV20-1; clone_size: many; j_call: TRBJ2-3; cdr3_aa: CSAGEPPGGGTDTQYF; cdr3_nt: TGCAGTGCTGGCGAACCTCCAGGGGGGGGCACAGATACGCAGTATTTT
d_call: NA; v_call: TRBV20-1; clone_size: many; j_call: TRBJ1-2; cdr3_aa: CSARDARGYGYTF; cdr3_nt: TGCAGTGCTAGAGATGCCCGGGGCTATGGCTACACCTTC
d_call: NA; v_call: TRBV11-2; clone_size: many; j_call: TRBJ2-1; cdr3_aa: CASSHRPARGYNEQFF; cdr3_nt: TGTGCCAGCAGCCACCGACCCGCCCGGGGCTACAATGAGCAGTTCTTC
d_call: NA; v_call: TRBV20-1; clone_size: many; j_call: TRBJ1-5; cdr3_aa: CSARLDDSNQPQHF; cdr3_nt: TGCAGTGCTAGACTAGACGATAGCAATCAGCCCCAGCATTTT
d_call: NA; v_call: TRBV4-1; clone_size: many; j_call: TRBJ1-1; cdr3_aa: CASSLPPTEAFF; cdr3_nt: TGCGCCAGCAGCCTTCCCCCCACTGAAGCTTTCTTT
d_call: NA; v_call: TRBV28; clone_size: NA; j_call: TRBJ1-1; cdr3_aa: CASSLTGGTTEAFF; cdr3_nt: TGTGCCAGCAGTTTGACAGGAGGGACCACTGAAGCTTTCTTT
d_call: NA; v_call: TRBV27; clone_size: many; j_call: TRBJ2-7; cdr3_aa: CASGYQGQAYEQYF; cdr3_nt: TGTGCCAGCGGGTACCAGGGGCAGGCTTACGAGCAGTACTTC
d_call: TRBD1; v_call: TRBV19; clone_size: NA; j_call: TRBJ1-5; cdr3_aa: CASSGTGAQPQHF; cdr3_nt: TGTGCCAGTAGTGGGACAGGGGCGCAGCCCCAGCATTTT
d_call: TRBD1; v_call: TRBV9; clone_size: many; j_call: TRBJ2-7; cdr3_aa: CASSPRDRSYYEQYF; cdr3_nt: TGTGCCAGCAGCCCTAGGGACAGATCCTACTACGAGCAGTACTTC
d_call: NA; v_call: TRBV20-1; clone_size: many; j_call: TRBJ2-2; cdr3_aa: CSARPARGTGELFF; cdr3_nt: TGCAGTGCCCGGCCGGCCCGTGGCACCGGGGAGCTGTTTTTT
d_call: NA; v_call: TRBV4-1; clone_size: many; j_call: TRBJ2-7; cdr3_aa: CASSQEDSSYEQYF; cdr3_nt: TGCGCCAGCAGCCAAGAAGACAGCTCCTACGAGCAGTACTTC
d_call: TRBD1; v_call: TRBV20-1; clone_size: many; j_call: TRBJ2-2; cdr3_aa: CSAMNRGLRAGELFF; cdr3_nt: TGCAGTGCGATGAACAGGGGGCTAAGGGCCGGGGAGCTGTTTTTT
d_call: TRBD1; v_call: TRBV19; clone_size: NA; j_call: TRBJ1-1; cdr3_aa: CASSWTGVNTEAFF; cdr3_nt: TGTGCCAGTAGTTGGACAGGGGTGAACACTGAAGCTTTCTTT
d_call: NA; v_call: TRBV4-1; clone_size: many; j_call: TRBJ2-1; cdr3_aa: CASSQDRVGSYNEQFF; cdr3_nt: TGCGCCAGCAGCCAAGATCGGGTGGGATCCTACAATGAGCAGTTCTTC
d_call: TRBD1; v_call: TRBV5-1; clone_size: many; j_call: TRBJ2-7; cdr3_aa: CASSHTDRAGQYF; cdr3_nt: TGCGCCAGCAGCCACACTGACAGGGCGGGGCAGTACTTC
d_call: TRBD1; v_call: TRBV18; clone_size: many; j_call: TRBJ2-3; cdr3_aa: CASSGTGDGSDTQYF; cdr3_nt: TGTGCCAGCTCCGGGACAGGGGATGGTTCAGATACGCAGTATTTT
d_call: TRBD2; v_call: TRBV7-2; clone_size: many; j_call: TRBJ2-5; cdr3_aa: CASSLGLAGRETQYF; cdr3_nt: TGTGCCAGCAGCTTAGGCCTAGCGGGGAGAGAGACCCAGTACTTC
d_call: NA; v_call: TRBV5-1; clone_size: many; j_call: TRBJ1-4; cdr3_aa: CASSFIRATNEKLFF; cdr3_nt: TGCGCCAGCAGCTTCATTAGGGCAACTAATGAAAAACTGTTTTTT
d_call: NA; v_call: TRBV15; clone_size: many; j_call: TRBJ1-5; cdr3_aa: CATSRDPGQPQHF; cdr3_nt: TGTGCCACCAGCAGAGATCCGGGGCAGCCCCAGCATTTT
d_call: NA; v_call: TRBV13; clone_size: NA; j_call: TRBJ1-2; cdr3_aa: CASSAPGRSYGYTF; cdr3_nt: TGTGCCAGCAGCGCACCGGGACGGAGCTATGGCTACACCTTC
d_call: NA; v_call: TRBV6-6; clone_size: many; j_call: TRBJ1-1; cdr3_aa: CASSYSGGREAFF; cdr3_nt: TGTGCCAGCAGTTACTCCGGGGGCCGGGAAGCTTTCTTT
d_call: NA; v_call: TRBV20-1; clone_size: NA; j_call: TRBJ2-7; cdr3_aa: CSAARDYEQYF; cdr3_nt: TGCAGTGCTGCGCGGGACTACGAGCAGTACTTC
d_call: NA; v_call: TRBV6-5; clone_size: many; j_call: TRBJ1-4; cdr3_aa: CASSYSSGGKLFF; cdr3_nt: TGTGCCAGCAGTTACTCGTCGGGAGGAAAACTGTTTTTT
d_call: NA; v_call: TRBV29-1; clone_size: many; j_call: TRBJ2-4; cdr3_aa: CSVKHDGGNIQYF; cdr3_nt: TGCAGCGTGAAGCATGATGGGGGAAACATTCAGTACTTC
d_call: NA; v_call: TRBV6-1; clone_size: many; j_call: TRBJ1-4; cdr3_aa: CASSGANEKLFF; cdr3_nt: TGTGCCAGCAGCGGAGCGAATGAAAAACTGTTTTTT
d_call: NA; v_call: TRBV20-1; clone_size: many; j_call: TRBJ2-7; cdr3_aa: CSASSTGYEQYF; cdr3_nt: TGCAGTGCTAGTAGTACTGGCTACGAGCAGTACTTC
d_call: TRBD2; v_call: TRBV14; clone_size: many; j_call: TRBJ2-7; cdr3_aa: CASSLSSGRREQYF; cdr3_nt: TGTGCCAGCAGCCTTTCTAGCGGGAGGCGCGAGCAGTACTTC
d_call: NA; v_call: TRBV12-3/TRBV12-4; clone_size: NA; j_call: TRBJ2-1; cdr3_aa: CANTTGDEQFF; cdr3_nt: TGTGCCAACACCACGGGTGATGAGCAGTTCTTC
d_call: NA; v_call: TRBV10-3; clone_size: many; j_call: TRBJ2-2; cdr3_aa: CAISESGTYTRELFF; cdr3_nt: TGTGCCATCAGTGAGTCCGGCACATATACCCGCGAGCTGTTTTTT
d_call: NA; v_call: TRBV5-6; clone_size: many; j_call: TRBJ2-3; cdr3_aa: CASSLWGADTQYF; cdr3_nt: TGTGCCAGCAGCTTGTGGGGAGCAGATACGCAGTATTTT
d_call: NA; v_call: TRBV10-3; clone_size: NA; j_call: TRBJ2-7; cdr3_aa: CASSYRGKGEYEQYF; cdr3_nt: TGTGCCAGCAGTTACCGGGGAAAGGGTGAGTACGAGCAGTACTTC
d_call: TRBD2; v_call: TRBV7-6; clone_size: many; j_call: TRBJ2-1; cdr3_aa: CASRGDGVREQFF; cdr3_nt: TGTGCCAGCCGGGGGGATGGGGTGAGGGAGCAGTTCTTC
d_call: NA; v_call: TRBV20-1; clone_size: many; j_call: TRBJ2-7; cdr3_aa: CSARDGRVRYEQYF; cdr3_nt: TGCAGTGCTAGAGATGGCCGGGTTAGGTACGAGCAGTACTTC